The clone carrying this T cell receptor beta chain was found many times. The antigen is not known. The CDR3 length is 15 residues. V was pared by 4 bases and J by 2 bases, with 6 bases of the junction left unmatched. CDR1 is SGHDT, CDR2 YYEEEE, per germline. TCRdb used MiXCR to reprocess the 5' RACE reads, holding one entry per CDR3 protein. Of 200,000 to 300,000 distinct CDR3 sequences listed, 8.6% are singletons. The data originate from a study of CD8 T cells in ankylosing spondylitis. Findings and caveats of the study: Clones linked to disease, bearing a CD8+ phenotype, were relatively rare in peripheral blood. Some motif variants had been reported before (in reactive arthritis synovial fluid and blood).

The rearrangement links TRBV5-6 to TRBJ2-1, with 7 nucleotides matching TRBD2. The sample taken for sequencing was blood, either unsorted or a sorted T cell fraction (not recorded which). The clonotype comes from a male donor with ankylosing spondylitis or in good health (not recorded which). The CDR3 region has the DNA TGTGCCAGCAGCACGGGACTATCCGCCTACAATGAGCAGTTCTTC. Residues: CASSTGLSAYNEQFF.